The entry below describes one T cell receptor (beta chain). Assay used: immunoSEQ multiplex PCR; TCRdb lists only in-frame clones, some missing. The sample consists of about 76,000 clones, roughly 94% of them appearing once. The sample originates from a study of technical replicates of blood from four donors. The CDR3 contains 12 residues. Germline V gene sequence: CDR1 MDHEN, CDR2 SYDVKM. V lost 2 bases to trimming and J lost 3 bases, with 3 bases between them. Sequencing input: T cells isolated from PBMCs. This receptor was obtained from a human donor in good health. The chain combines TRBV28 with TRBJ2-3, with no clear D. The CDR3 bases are TGTGCCAGCAGTTTACAGACAGATACGCAGTATTTT. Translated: CASSLQTDTQYF.